This T cell receptor (beta chain) was obtained from a study of T cells in Graves' hyperthyroidism and ophthalmopathy (dated by TCRdb to between 2018 and 2021). Background for the entire study: To identify TCR V-J signatures that set the groups apart, the researchers used a discovery cohort of 100 patients, made up of 40 to 45 with Graves' ophthalmopathy and 57 with stable Graves' hyperthyroidism. Prospective prediction of ophthalmopathy was tested in an independent validation cohort consisting of 18 to 20 hyperthyroidism patients and 17 patients who later progressed to ophthalmopathy. The 100 discovery patients were divided at random into training and test sets in a 7:3 ratio. The study also compared thyroid tissue and blood T-cell repertoires from roughly 6 Graves' hyperthyroidism patients. After sampling, hyperthyroidism patients received methimazole starting at 30 mg daily, and ophthalmopathy patients received high-dose intravenous methylprednisolone. The paper describes TCR Vbeta CDR3 sequencing of roughly 130 peripheral blood samples, made up of roughly 45 ophthalmopathy patients, approximately 73 hyperthyroidism patients and some 17 progressor patients.

Any patient with an uncontrolled infection, another autoimmune disease, pregnancy or lactation was excluded. Diagnoses relied on clinical symptoms, serum thyroxine and TRAb, thyroid ultrasound and orbital computed tomography. Total RNA was extracted with Trizol reagent, and quality was checked on an Agilent 2100 Bioanalyzer. The TCR beta CDR3 regions were amplified from the RNA transcripts. For the first round of RT-PCR on the TCR CDR3, the HTBI primer set was used together with the Qiagen OneStep RT-PCR kit. Libraries were constructed in a second round of multiplex PCR, after which size selection and purification were carried out. Libraries were sequenced paired-end with 100 bp reads on an Illumina HiSeq2000. The source study handled its data this way. SOAPnuke was used to process the raw data, with reads discarded if the reads contained adapters or uncalled bases, had a mean Phred below 15, or lacked an exact constant-primer or identifier match. High-quality paired reads were merged with COPE v1.2.5, and unique nucleotide sequences were defined as clonotypes. MiTCR v1.1 was used to align the clonotypes against IMGT TRBV, TRBD and TRBJ reference segments. Only V-J combinations with frequency above 0.0001, covering about 99% of repertoires, were analysed. A TCS score was defined as the ratio between F50 (clonal expansion) and ExV (chaos), using BLOSUM62-based TCRdist between CDR3 peptides within each V-J. Welch's t-statistics and random forest reduced fewer than 550 V-J features to 10 to 15, which were used in a naive Bayes classifier (R e1071). Thyroid-blood repertoire similarity was quantified with the Morisita-Horn index. In-frame beta chains were kept once TCRdb had trimmed the public reads at Q25 with fastp and called clones with MiXCR. Entries are consolidated by CDR3 protein sequence, retaining the most common genes and DNA. TCRdb assigned the V and J calls; the authors' analysis was not used. This sample has about 570,000 distinct CDR3 sequences in its table, and about half of those were observed once. Of the sample, 15% to 20% falls within the top ten clones.

The junction carries 14 bases between V and J, which are trimmed by 1 base and 1 base respectively. The germline V gene (reference sequence) specifies SEHNR as CDR1 and FQNEAQ as CDR2. Reading from cysteine to phenylalanine, the CDR3 counts 17 amino acids. The only DNA kept is the CDR3, 51 bases in frame from the first base. The full study reports these points: In validation, the model predicted progression to ophthalmopathy a median of about 6 months before onset, with about 64% sensitivity and roughly 77% specificity. No statistical method was used to fix the sample size in advance, and group allocation was not hidden from the investigators. In cross-validation, a model built on a 13 V-J signature told ophthalmopathy apart from stable hyperthyroidism with approximately 90% sensitivity and roughly 82% specificity, and in testing the same model reached 80%/75%. Blood samples also contained most of the expanded thyroid clonotypes (frequency above 0.001), which suggests that blood repertoires may reflect thyroid immune responses.

This clonotype has a count of ten or more. Its cognate antigen has yet to be identified. Base qualities are missing; no much larger clone stands one base away. Sequencing was performed on peripheral blood or thyroid tissue (not recorded which). The origin of this receptor is an adult woman with Graves' disease, either hyperthyroidism or ophthalmopathy (not recorded which). Rearrangement joined TRBV7-9 to TRBJ1-5; TRBD1 could be the D gene, as 6 bases match. The nucleotide sequence reads TGTGCCAGCAGCTTAGGGGCCGGGGGCTGGAGCAATCAGCCCCAGCATTTT. It specifies CASSLGAGGWSNQPQHF. Full variable domain (CDR3 extended with the reference TRBV7-9 and TRBJ1-5 proteins): DTGVSQNPRHKITKRGQNVTFRCDPISEHNRLYWYRQTLGQGPEFLTYFQNEAQLEKSRLLSDRFSAERPKGSFSTLEIQRTEQGDSAMYLCASSLGAGGWSNQPQHFGDGTRLSIL.